Sequencing of this T cell receptor beta chain was carried out in a study of blood T cell repertoires in COVID-19. Germline V gene sequence: CDR1 SGHDT, CDR2 YYEEEE. Trimming cost V 4 bases and J 1 base, with 14 bases left between them. The CDR3 loop spans 15 amino acids. This table comes from immunoSEQ multiplex PCR, and its TCRdb copy is limited to in-frame clones, with some not included. The table lists 120,000 to 150,000 clones, around 80% of them singletons. Sequencing used peripheral blood. The V gene is TRBV5-6, the J gene TRBJ2-5, with D tentatively TRBD2 (6 bases). This TCR was recovered from a human donor with acute or convalescent COVID-19. The donor label of this sample is uncertain. CDR3 sequence reads: CASSPMGLTQETQYF. In nucleotides, the CDR3 is TGTGCCAGCAGCCCGATGGGACTCACCCAAGAGACCCAGTACTTC.